The source of this T cell receptor (beta chain) is a study of CD8 T cells in Susac syndrome. Study-wide points: The CD4+ T cell repertoires from Susac syndrome exhibited no clonal expansion.

Fulfillment of recently defined diagnostic criteria for definite or probable disease was shown by the patients with Susac syndrome. Random hexamers were used to reverse transcribe 0.5 to 1 ug of RNA. It was immunoSEQ multiplex PCR that amplified TCR beta CDR3 across 54 Vbeta and 13 Jbeta. In TCRdb, the immunoSEQ multiplex PCR reads were re-called with MiXCR into one record per CDR3 protein. The top ten hold 0.087% of the sample, which has approximately 180,000 distinct CDR3 sequences, 91% seen once. The length of the CDR3 is 14 residues. From germline, CDR1 is SQVTM and CDR2 ANQGSEA. Regarding this clonotype: The antigen is not known. One end of the junction varies from germline; a read error may be responsible.

The sequence came from a human donor with Susac syndrome. The chain has TRBV29-1 and TRBJ2-3; no reliable D call. The sequencing input was CD4+ T cells from PBMCs. CDR3 DNA sequence: TGCATCGTTGGTCAGGTGGTCAGCACAGATACGCAGTATTTT. Translated: CIVGQVVSTDTQYF.